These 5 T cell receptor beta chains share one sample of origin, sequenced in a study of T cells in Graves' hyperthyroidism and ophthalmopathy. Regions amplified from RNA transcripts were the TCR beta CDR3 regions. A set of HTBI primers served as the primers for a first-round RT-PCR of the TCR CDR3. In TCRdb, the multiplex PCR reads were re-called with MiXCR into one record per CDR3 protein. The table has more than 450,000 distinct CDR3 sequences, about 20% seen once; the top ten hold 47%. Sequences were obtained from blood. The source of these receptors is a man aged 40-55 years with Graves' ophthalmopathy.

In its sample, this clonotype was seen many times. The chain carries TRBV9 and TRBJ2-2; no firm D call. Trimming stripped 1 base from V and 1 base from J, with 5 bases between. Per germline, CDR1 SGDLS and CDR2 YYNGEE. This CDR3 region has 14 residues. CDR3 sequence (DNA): TGTGCCAGCAGCGTAACGGGGAACACCGGGGAGCTGTTTTTT. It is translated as CASSVTGNTGELFF.

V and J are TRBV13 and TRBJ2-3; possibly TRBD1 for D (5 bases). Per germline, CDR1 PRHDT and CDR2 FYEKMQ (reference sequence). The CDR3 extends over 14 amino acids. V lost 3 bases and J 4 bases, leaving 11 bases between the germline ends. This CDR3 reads CASSLARASDTQYF. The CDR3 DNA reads TGTGCCAGCAGCTTGGCCAGGGCGTCAGATACGCAGTATTTT.

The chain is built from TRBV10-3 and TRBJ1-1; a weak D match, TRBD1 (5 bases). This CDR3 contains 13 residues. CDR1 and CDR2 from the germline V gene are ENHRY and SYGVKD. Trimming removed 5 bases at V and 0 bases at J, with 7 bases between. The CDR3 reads CAISRGLNTEAFF. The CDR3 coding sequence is TGTGCCATCAGTAGGGGCCTGAACACTGAAGCTTTCTTT.

The CDR3 sequence is CASSFARAGDNEQFF. The CDR3 DNA follows: TGTGCCAGCAGCTTCGCCCGTGCGGGAGACAATGAGCAGTTCTTC. The chain recombines TRBV9 with TRBJ2-1; 7 bases match TRBD2. Germline V lookup: CDR1 SGDLS, CDR2 YYNGEE. This CDR3 has 15 residues. J gave up 5 bases and V 4 bases, and 9 bases lay outside the gene matches.

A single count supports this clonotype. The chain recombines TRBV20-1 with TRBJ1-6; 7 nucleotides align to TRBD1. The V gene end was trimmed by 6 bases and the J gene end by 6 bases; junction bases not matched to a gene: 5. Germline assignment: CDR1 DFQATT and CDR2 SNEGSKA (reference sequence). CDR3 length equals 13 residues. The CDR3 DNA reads TGCAGTGCGTGGGACAGCCCTAATTCACCCCTCCACTTT. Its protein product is CSAWDSPNSPLHF.